This is a list of T cell receptor beta chains from one sample in a study of T cells after yellow fever vaccination. In TCRdb, the 5' RACE reads were re-called with MiXCR into one record per CDR3 protein. The data hold about 42,000 distinct CDR3 sequences, with around 6.8% observed a single time. Sequenced material: PBMCs, either bulk or a sorted T-cell subset (CD4+, CD8+, memory, or dextramer-sorted; not recorded which), taken 45 days after the yellow fever booster vaccination. Receptor source: a man aged 25-40 years who received the YFV17D yellow fever vaccine. Both conserved end residues are part of each CDR3. The D gene is left open where the match is weak. The listing skips clone size in some rows; elsewhere it reads once, few, many or a size class.

d_gene,v_gene,abundance,j_gene,CDR3aa,CDR3nt
TRBD1,TRBV7-2,-,TRBJ1-3,CASSGQGPARNTIYF,TGTGCCAGCAGTGGACAGGGTCCGGCCCGGAACACCATATATTTT
-,TRBV19,many,TRBJ2-7,CASSIGITYEQYF,TGTGCCAGTAGTATCGGGATAACATACGAGCAGTACTTC
-,TRBV28,many,TRBJ1-6,CASSTHTLHF,TGTGCCAGCAGTACCCACACCCTCCACTTT
-,TRBV7-2,many,TRBJ2-1,CASSTGLGSYNEQFF,TGTGCCAGCAGCACCGGACTGGGCTCCTACAATGAGCAGTTCTTC
TRBD2,TRBV7-6,-,TRBJ2-1,CASSLGALAGGSEQFF,TGTGCCAGCAGCTTAGGGGCCCTAGCGGGAGGGAGTGAGCAGTTCTTC
-,TRBV29-1,-,TRBJ2-5,CSVEREPQYF,TGCAGCGTTGAGAGGGAACCCCAGTACTTC
TRBD1,TRBV6-1,many,TRBJ1-1,CASREIGQGAVYTEAFF,TGTGCCAGCAGGGAGATCGGACAGGGGGCGGTTTACACTGAAGCTTTCTTT
-,TRBV28,many,TRBJ2-7,CASSPDRTRGRTAGYEQYF,TGTGCCAGCAGTCCAGACCGTACAAGAGGACGCACCGCTGGGTACGAGCAGTACTTC
-,TRBV7-8,-,TRBJ2-3,CASSLVLGSVAVTDTQYF,TGTGCCAGCAGCTTAGTTCTAGGGTCCGTGGCAGTCACGGATACGCAGTATTTT
-,TRBV3-1,-,TRBJ2-5,CASSQVLQRETQYF,TGTGCCAGCAGCCAAGTTCTTCAACGGGAGACCCAGTACTTC
-,TRBV20-1,-,TRBJ2-5,CSALVPGGGRETQYF,TGCAGTGCTCTGGTCCCCGGGGGAGGAAGAGAGACCCAGTACTTC
-,TRBV20-1,many,TRBJ1-5,CSARSQGNQPQHF,TGCAGTGCTAGGTCCCAGGGGAATCAGCCCCAGCATTTT
-,TRBV5-1,-,TRBJ2-2,CASTFGAANTGELFF,TGCGCCAGCACCTTTGGGGCCGCGAACACCGGGGAGCTGTTTTTT
TRBD1,TRBV6-5,few,TRBJ1-2,CASSYFLDRGQGNGYTF,TGTGCCAGCAGTTATTTCCTGGACAGGGGGCAAGGAAATGGCTACACCTTC
-,TRBV6-1,-,TRBJ2-7,CASRPGWTYEQYF,TGTGCCAGCAGACCGGGATGGACCTACGAGCAGTACTTC
-,TRBV5-1,many,TRBJ1-2,CASSIRPTEDYGYTF,TGCGCCAGCAGCATACGACCTACCGAGGACTATGGCTACACCTTC
TRBD2,TRBV6-1,few,TRBJ2-7,CASSVLAGEGEQYF,TGTGCCAGCAGTGTGCTAGCGGGAGAAGGCGAGCAGTACTTC
TRBD1,TRBV11-3,many,TRBJ2-7,CASSLGIGTGPYEQYF,TGTGCCAGCAGCCTCGGGATCGGGACAGGACCCTACGAGCAGTACTTC
-,TRBV18,-,TRBJ2-5,CASSPPVTYQETQYF,TGTGCCAGCTCACCACCGGTTACGTACCAAGAGACCCAGTACTTC
-,TRBV20-1,many,TRBJ2-5,CSGLDSVQETQYF,TGCAGTGGCTTGGACAGTGTACAAGAGACCCAGTACTTC
TRBD1,TRBV20-1,-,TRBJ1-3,CSAKGAVGNTIYF,TGCAGTGCTAAGGGGGCAGTTGGAAACACCATATATTTT
TRBD2,TRBV12-3/TRBV12-4,few,TRBJ2-3,CAFTGTETSGRFTDTQYF,TGTGCCTTCACCGGGACAGAGACTAGCGGGAGGTTCACAGATACGCAGTATTTT
-,TRBV7-2,-,TRBJ1-6,CASSLGWEEAYNSPLHF,TGTGCCAGCAGCTTAGGGTGGGAGGAGGCCTATAATTCACCCCTCCACTTT
-,TRBV20-1,-,TRBJ1-2,CSGRRGGGLGYGYTF,TGCAGTGGAAGAAGAGGTGGGGGCTTGGGGTATGGCTACACCTTC
TRBD2,TRBV20-1,many,TRBJ2-1,CSATEATSGNYEQFF,TGCAGTGCAACGGAGGCGACTAGCGGGAACTATGAGCAGTTCTTC
TRBD2,TRBV5-4,-,TRBJ2-7,CASSWDSSGNYEQYF,TGTGCCAGCAGCTGGGACTCTAGCGGGAACTACGAGCAGTACTTC
-,TRBV20-1,many,TRBJ2-1,CSARVTVTATNEQFF,TGCAGTGCTAGAGTAACCGTGACCGCCACTAATGAGCAGTTCTTC